The next 22 T cell receptor beta chains were all read from a single sample in a study of cytomegalovirus exposure and HLA in healthy donors (dated by TCRdb to 2016 to 2017). The library came from the immunoSEQ multiplex PCR assay. A mixture of 60 forward primers for TCR Vbeta segments and 13 reverse primers for TCR Jbeta segments was used in the multiplex PCR. What TCRdb holds here is the immuneACCESS table cut down to in-frame rearrangements. Part of the clones is not present; checked against another copy, under half of the missing clones reflect an unresolved V gene, and the others are unexplained. The sample data list 150,000 or so clones, and over 70% of these were observed just once. Clones ranked in the top ten supply roughly 13% of the sample. Source material: PBMCs. Source of these receptors: a man under 40 in good health and CMV-seropositive.

This clone was seen once. The rearrangement links TRBV27 to TRBJ2-2, with 8 bases aligning to TRBD2. Germline CDR1 is MNHEY and CDR2 is SMNVEV (reference sequence). Trimming removed 7 bases from V and 2 bases from J; junction bases left unmatched: 12. CDR3 length: 17 amino acids. The CDR3 region is CASNRYTSGDNTGELFF. CDR3 bases: TGTGCCAGCAACCGATACACTAGCGGAGATAACACCGGGGAGCTGTTTTTT.

The table lists this clone with a count of one. The chain carries TRBV27 and TRBJ2-7; 7 nucleotides align to TRBD1. The CDR3 runs to 13 residues. CDR1 MNHEY and CDR2 SMNVEV come from the germline V gene (reference sequence). V trimming: 6 bases; J trimming: 4 bases; junction bases outside the gene matches: 6. The CDR3 reads CASRTGTPYEQYF. The DNA of the CDR3 is TGTGCCAGCAGGACAGGGACACCTTACGAGCAGTACTTC.

The genes are TRBV7-9 and TRBJ2-7, with TRBD1 matching 9 bases. This CDR3 has 15 amino acids. V was pared by 4 bases and J by 3 bases, with 7 bases of the junction left unmatched. Germline-derived CDR1 and CDR2 are SEHNR and FQNEAQ (reference sequence). CDR3 nucleotides: TGTGCCAGCAGCTACGAGGGACAGGGAATCTACGAGCAGTACTTC. Its protein product is CASSYEGQGIYEQYF.

The gene calls are TRBV11-2 and TRBJ1-1; the D is unclear. V lost 5 bases to trimming and J lost 1 base, with 8 bases between them. The CDR3 is made up of 13 amino acids. Germline values: CDR1 SGHAT, CDR2 FQNNGV. The CDR3 sequence is CASSPLWNTEAFF. DNA for the CDR3: TGTGCCAGCAGCCCACTCTGGAACACTGAAGCTTTCTTT.

This clone was seen once. The junction and the germline gene differ at one end; a read error may be behind it. The chain employs TRBV7-7 and TRBJ2-1, with 12 bases lining up with TRBD2. Germline V gene data show CDR1 as SSHAT and CDR2 as FNYEAQ (reference sequence). The CDR3 sequence is 13 residues long. The CDR3 DNA sequence: TGTGCTAGCAGCCTCGGGACTAGCGGGGAGCAGTTCTTC. Its protein is CASSLGTSGEQFF.

The chain combines TRBV7-9 with TRBJ2-2, with TRBD1 identical over 7 bases. There are 14 residues in the CDR3. Trimming took 5 bases from V and 4 from J; bases not matched to a gene: 4. Germline V CDR1 and CDR2: SEHNR, FQNEAQ (reference sequence). CDR3 nucleotide sequence: TGTGCCAGCAGCAAGGGACAGATCACCGGGGAGCTGTTTTTT. Residues: CASSKGQITGELFF. Using reference TRBV7-9 and TRBJ2-2 for the parts outside the CDR3, the full variable domain is DTGVSQNPRHKITKRGQNVTFRCDPISEHNRLYWYRQTLGQGPEFLTYFQNEAQLEKSRLLSDRFSAERPKGSFSTLEIQRTEQGDSAMYLCASSKGQITGELFFGEGSRLTVL.

The chain carries TRBV2 and TRBJ2-7; D uncertain. The length of the CDR3 is 14 residues. CDR1 is SNHLY, CDR2 FYNNEI, per germline. V dropped 1 base and J dropped 0 bases, with 7 bases sitting between them. The CDR3 spells CASSEVRSSYEQYF. The CDR3 nucleotides are TGTGCCAGCAGTGAAGTGAGGAGCTCCTACGAGCAGTACTTC.

The chain is built from TRBV7-9 and TRBJ2-7, with D maybe TRBD1 (5 bases). The V gene lost 1 base and the J gene lost 6 bases, with 13 bases spanning the gap. Germline V gene data show CDR1 as SEHNR and CDR2 as FQNEAQ (reference sequence). This CDR3 is built from 14 residues. Written as DNA, the CDR3 is TGTGCCAGCAGCTTAGGTGGGCAGGGTAGCGAGCAGTACTTC. This gives the protein CASSLGGQGSEQYF. The complete variable domain, with remaining parts taken from reference TRBV7-9 and TRBJ2-7, reads DTGVSQNPRHKITKRGQNVTFRCDPISEHNRLYWYRQTLGQGPEFLTYFQNEAQLEKSRLLSDRFSAERPKGSFSTLEIQRTEQGDSAMYLCASSLGGQGSEQYFGPGTRLTVT.

The genes are TRBV2 and TRBJ2-5, with 12 bases aligning to TRBD2. There are 17 residues in the CDR3. The trim removed 3 bases at V and 6 bases at J, leaving 11 bases unmatched. Germline V gene data show CDR1 as SNHLY and CDR2 as FYNNEI. CDR3 sequence (DNA): TGTGCCAGCAGTGATGCGCTAGCGGGAGGGAGTGGAAAGACCCAGTACTTC. Its protein product is CASSDALAGGSGKTQYF.

This chain connects TRBV7-9 to TRBJ1-6; no definite D call. In germline, CDR1 is SEHNR, CDR2 FQNEAQ (reference sequence). CDR3 length: 13 amino acids. Trimming left V 1 base short and J 10 bases short, with 8 bases between. CDR3 nucleotide sequence: TGTGCCAGCAGCTTAGAAGTACGGTCACCCCTCCACTTT. This sequence encodes CASSLEVRSPLHF.

This chain joins TRBV5-1 and TRBJ2-1, with 7 bases identical to TRBD2. Germline V gene sequence: CDR1 SGHRS, CDR2 YFSETQ. CDR3 size: 14 residues. The V gene end was trimmed by 0 bases and the J gene end by 6 bases; junction bases not matched to a gene: 3. Written as DNA, the CDR3 is TGCGCCAGCAGCTTGGGACTAGCTGCCAATGAGCAGTTCTTC. It specifies CASSLGLAANEQFF.

The chain combines TRBV6-4 with TRBJ2-1, with D perhaps TRBD1 (6 bases). Germline V gene sequence: CDR1 MRHNA, CDR2 SNTAGT. The ends were cut back, 5 bases at V and 0 bases at J, with 8 bases in the middle. The CDR3 sequence is 14 residues long. DNA for the CDR3: TGTGCCAGCAGTAAACAGGGCTCCTACAATGAGCAGTTCTTC. Translation: CASSKQGSYNEQFF.

CDR3 amino acids: CASSPRDRPEAFF. In nucleotides, the CDR3 is TGTGCCAGCAGTCCCCGGGACAGGCCTGAAGCTTTCTTT. The V gene is TRBV6-6, the J gene TRBJ1-1, with TRBD1 identical over 8 bases. The length of the CDR3 is 13 residues. The J segment lost 6 bases and the V segment lost 5 bases, leaving 5 bases of the junction unmatched. Per germline, CDR1 MNHNY and CDR2 SVGAGI (reference sequence).

With respect to this clone: The same CDR3 can be traced to other DNA sequences in this sample. Here the CDR3 reads CASSLSSSYEQYF. DNA of the CDR3: TGTGCCAGCAGCTTATCTTCCAGCTACGAGCAGTACTTC. The chain carries TRBV7-9 and TRBJ2-7; D ambiguous. CDR1 SEHNR and CDR2 FQNEAQ come from the germline V gene (reference sequence). The CDR3 is 13 amino acids. Between the trimmed V and J ends, which lost 2 bases and 3 bases, there was a span of 8 bases.

This chain links TRBV5-1 with TRBJ2-1, with 7 bases fitting TRBD2. This CDR3 region has 14 residues. CDR1 SGHRS and CDR2 YFSETQ come from the germline V gene. The V segment lost 2 bases and the J segment 7 bases; nucleotides outside the gene matches: 6. This CDR3 reads CASSFAGAGNEQFF. The CDR3 DNA reads TGCGCCAGCAGCTTCGCGGGAGCGGGGAATGAGCAGTTCTTC.

The J gene is TRBJ2-5, the V gene TRBV29-1, with TRBD2 as a possible D gene (5 bases). The last part of the DNA fits TRBJ2-7 better; the J call may be wrong. The CDR3 spans 13 residues. The germline gives CDR1 SQVTM, CDR2 ANQGSEA. The CDR3 region is CSVEAELAYEQYF. CDR3 sequence (DNA): TGCAGCGTGGAGGCAGAGCTGGCCTACGAGCAGTACTTC.

CDR3 sequence reads: CASSLLLGTVYEQYF. CDR3 sequence (DNA): TGTGCCAGCAGCTTATTACTAGGAACGGTCTACGAGCAGTACTTC. The chain carries TRBV7-2 and TRBJ2-7; TRBD2 might be the D (5 bases). Trimming stripped 2 bases from V and 3 bases from J, with 14 bases between. From germline, CDR1 is SGHTA and CDR2 FQGNSA. The CDR3 extends over 15 amino acids.

The chain employs TRBV29-1 and TRBJ1-5, with a possible D match to TRBD1 (6 bases). The CDR3 covers 13 residues. CDR1 SQVTM and CDR2 ANQGSEA come from the germline V gene. The ends were cut back, 5 bases at V and 6 bases at J, with 14 bases in the middle. The CDR3 spells CSVSQGRGQPQHF. The CDR3 DNA sequence: TGCAGCGTTTCACAGGGAAGAGGTCAGCCCCAGCATTTT.

J is TRBJ2-1 and V is TRBV21-1; TRBD1, the table's D call, was not compared with the DNA. TRBV21-1 is recorded as a pseudogene. This CDR3 spans 11 amino acids. CDR3 nucleotide sequence: TGTGCCAGCAATACCGGACAGGAGCAGTTCTTC. This encodes CASNTGQEQFF.

This sequence joins TRBV29-1 and TRBJ2-7, with D possibly being TRBD1 (6 bases). The ends were cut back, 6 bases at V and 0 bases at J, with 9 bases in the middle. The CDR3 is made up of 12 amino acids. The V gene's germline CDR1 is SQVTM and CDR2 ANQGSEA. CDR3 region: CSVKTGSYEQYF. In DNA, the CDR3 is TGCAGCGTGAAGACAGGCTCCTACGAGCAGTACTTC.

This clone has only one observation. The rearrangement links TRBV9 to TRBJ2-1; D possibly corresponds to TRBD2 (6 bases). Looked up from germline, CDR1 is SGDLS and CDR2 is YYNGEE. Trimming pared 0 bases from V and 9 bases from J, leaving 25 bases between. The CDR3 contains 18 residues. This CDR3 is CASSVAPTGVSFTGEQFF. Written as DNA, the CDR3 is TGTGCCAGCAGCGTAGCTCCGACGGGGGTGTCCTTTACAGGTGAGCAGTTCTTC.

The rearrangement joins TRBV7-2 to TRBJ2-5; D might be TRBD2 (6 bases). Germline-derived CDR1 and CDR2 are SGHTA and FQGNSA. The ends were cut back, 5 bases at V and 4 bases at J, with 17 bases in the middle. The CDR3 is 15 amino acids. The CDR3, as DNA: TGTGCCAGCAGCCCCCCATGGGTGGGAGGAGAGACCCAGTACTTC. Translated: CASSPPWVGGETQYF. Based on the CDR3 plus reference TRBV7-2 and TRBJ2-5, the full variable domain is GAGVSQSPSNKVTEKGKDVELRCDPISGHTALYWYRQSLGQGLEFLIYFQGNSAPDKSGLPSDRFSAERTGGSVSTLTIQRTQQEDSAVYLCASSPPWVGGETQYFGPGTRLLVL.